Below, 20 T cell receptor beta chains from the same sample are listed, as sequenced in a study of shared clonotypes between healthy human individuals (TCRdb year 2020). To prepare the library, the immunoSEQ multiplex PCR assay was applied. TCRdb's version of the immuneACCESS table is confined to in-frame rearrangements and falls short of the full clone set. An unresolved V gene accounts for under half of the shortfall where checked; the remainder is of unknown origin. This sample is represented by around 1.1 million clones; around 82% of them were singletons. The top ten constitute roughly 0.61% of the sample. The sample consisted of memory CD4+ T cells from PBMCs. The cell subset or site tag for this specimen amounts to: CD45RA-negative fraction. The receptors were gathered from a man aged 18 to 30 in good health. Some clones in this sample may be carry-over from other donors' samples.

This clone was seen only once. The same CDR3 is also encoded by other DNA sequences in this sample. CDR3 nucleotide sequence: TGTGCCAGCAGCGTCGGCGGTAATTCCTACGAGCAGTACTTC. Translated, it gives CASSVGGNSYEQYF. The chain couples TRBV9 to TRBJ2-7; no reliable D call. The CDR3 covers 14 residues. The V end lost 2 bases, the J end lost 1 base, and 10 bases lay between the germline ends. The germline V gene has CDR1 SGDLS and CDR2 YYNGEE. Complete variable domain (other parts from reference TRBV9 and TRBJ2-7): DSGVTQTPKHLITATGQRVTLRCSPRSGDLSVYWYQQSLDQGLQFLIQYYNGEERAKGNILERFSAQQFPDLHSELNLSSLELGDSALYFCASSVGGNSYEQYFGPGTRLTVT.

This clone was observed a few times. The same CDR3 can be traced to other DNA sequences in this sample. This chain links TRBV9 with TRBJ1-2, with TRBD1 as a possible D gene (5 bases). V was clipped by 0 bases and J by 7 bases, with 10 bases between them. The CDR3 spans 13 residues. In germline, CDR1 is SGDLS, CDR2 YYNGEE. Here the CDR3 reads CASSVGQGGGYTF. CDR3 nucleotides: TGTGCCAGCAGCGTAGGGCAGGGTGGTGGCTACACCTTC.

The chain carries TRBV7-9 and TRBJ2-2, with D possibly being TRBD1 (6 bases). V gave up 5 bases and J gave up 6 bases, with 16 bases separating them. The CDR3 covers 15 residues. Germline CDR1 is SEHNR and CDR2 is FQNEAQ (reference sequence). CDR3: CASSPNGRGSGELFF. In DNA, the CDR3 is TGTGCCAGCAGCCCCAACGGTAGGGGGTCCGGGGAGCTGTTTTTT.

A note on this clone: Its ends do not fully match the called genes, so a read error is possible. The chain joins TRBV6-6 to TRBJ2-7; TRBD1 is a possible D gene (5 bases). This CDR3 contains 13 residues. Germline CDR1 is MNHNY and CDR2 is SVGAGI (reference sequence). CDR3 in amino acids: CASSYSGIDEQYF. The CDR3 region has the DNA TGTGCCAGCAGCTACTCAGGGATCGACGAGCAGTACTTC.

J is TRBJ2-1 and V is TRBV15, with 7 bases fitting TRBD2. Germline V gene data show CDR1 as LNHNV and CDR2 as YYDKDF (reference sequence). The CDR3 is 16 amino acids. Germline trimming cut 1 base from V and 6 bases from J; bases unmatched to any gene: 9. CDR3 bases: TGTGCCACCAGCAGAGGGGGGAGGGTACTGGGCAATGAGCAGTTCTTC. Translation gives CATSRGGRVLGNEQFF.

CDR3 in DNA: TGTGCCAGCAGTAACGGACTCTTCACGGGAAACACCATATATTTT. Amino acid sequence: CASSNGLFTGNTIYF. This chain uses TRBV28 with TRBJ1-3; D remains unclear. Germline V CDR1 and CDR2: MDHEN, SYDVKM. This CDR3 is built from 15 residues. V was shortened by 5 bases and J by 4 bases, with 15 bases between the two germline ends.

The CDR3, as DNA: TGTGCCAGCAGGACATCCGGGACAGGGGGTACCTACGAGCAGTACTTC. Protein product: CASRTSGTGGTYEQYF. The V gene is TRBV28, the J gene TRBJ2-5; 11 bases fit TRBD1. The tail of the sequence fits TRBJ2-7 better, so the J call may be wrong. This CDR3 is built from 16 residues. The germline CDR1 and CDR2 sequences are MDHEN and SYDVKM.

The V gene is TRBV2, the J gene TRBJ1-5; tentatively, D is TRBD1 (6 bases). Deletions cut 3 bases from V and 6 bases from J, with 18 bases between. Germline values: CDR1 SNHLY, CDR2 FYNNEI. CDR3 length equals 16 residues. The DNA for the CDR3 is TGTGCCAGCAGTGAGGAGGGGGGAGGGGGTACTCAGCCCCAGCATTTT. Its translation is CASSEEGGGGTQPQHF.

CDR3 nucleotide sequence: TGTGCCAGCAGCGTATTTGGGGGATCCGGGGAGCTGTTTTTT. This codes for CASSVFGGSGELFF. The chain recombines TRBV9 with TRBJ2-2; either TRBD1 or TRBD2 may supply D (5 bases each). The CDR3 is 14 amino acids. The germline V gene has CDR1 SGDLS and CDR2 YYNGEE. The V end was cut by 1 base, the J end by 6 bases, with 10 bases between. Full variable domain (missing parts from reference TRBV9 and TRBJ2-2): DSGVTQTPKHLITATGQRVTLRCSPRSGDLSVYWYQQSLDQGLQFLIQYYNGEERAKGNILERFSAQQFPDLHSELNLSSLELGDSALYFCASSVFGGSGELFFGEGSRLTVL.

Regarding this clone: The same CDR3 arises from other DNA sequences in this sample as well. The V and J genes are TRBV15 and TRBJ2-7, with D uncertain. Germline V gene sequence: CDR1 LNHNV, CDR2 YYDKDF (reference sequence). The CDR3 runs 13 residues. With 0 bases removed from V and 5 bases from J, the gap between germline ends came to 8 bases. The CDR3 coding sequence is TGTGCCACCAGCAGAGACAACGCCGACGAGCAGTACTTC. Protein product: CATSRDNADEQYF.

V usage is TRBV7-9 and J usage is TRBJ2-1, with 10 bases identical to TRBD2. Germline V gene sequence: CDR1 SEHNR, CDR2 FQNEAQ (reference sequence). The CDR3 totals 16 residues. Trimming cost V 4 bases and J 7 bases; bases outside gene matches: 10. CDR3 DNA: TGTGCCAGCAGCTCCCCTAGCGGGAGCCTTGTTAATGAGCAGTTCTTC. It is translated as CASSSPSGSLVNEQFF.

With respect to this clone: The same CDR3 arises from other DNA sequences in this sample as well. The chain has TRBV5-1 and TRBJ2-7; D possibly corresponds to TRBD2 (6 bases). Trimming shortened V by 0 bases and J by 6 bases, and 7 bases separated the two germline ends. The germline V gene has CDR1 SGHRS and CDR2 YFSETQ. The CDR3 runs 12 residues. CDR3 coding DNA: TGCGCCAGCAGCTTGGTCGGGGGCGAGCAGTACTTC. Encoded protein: CASSLVGGEQYF. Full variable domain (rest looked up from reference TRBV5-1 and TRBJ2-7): KAGVTQTPRYLIKTRGQQVTLSCSPISGHRSVSWYQQTPGQGLQFLFEYFSETQRNKGNFPGRFSGRQFSNSRSEMNVSTLELGDSALYLCASSLVGGEQYFGPGTRLTVT.

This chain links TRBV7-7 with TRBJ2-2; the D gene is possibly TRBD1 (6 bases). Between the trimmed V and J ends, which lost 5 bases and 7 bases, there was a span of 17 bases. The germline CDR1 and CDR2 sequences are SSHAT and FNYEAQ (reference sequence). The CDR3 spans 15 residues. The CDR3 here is CASSRQQGMGGELFF. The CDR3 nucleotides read TGTGCCAGCAGCCGTCAACAGGGAATGGGCGGGGAGCTGTTTTTT. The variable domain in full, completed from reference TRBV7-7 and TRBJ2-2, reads GAGVSQSPRYKVTKRGQDVTLRCDPISSHATLYWYQQALGQGPEFLTYFNYEAQPDKSGLPSDRFSAERPEGSISTLTIQRTEQRDSAMYRCASSRQQGMGGELFFGEGSRLTVL.

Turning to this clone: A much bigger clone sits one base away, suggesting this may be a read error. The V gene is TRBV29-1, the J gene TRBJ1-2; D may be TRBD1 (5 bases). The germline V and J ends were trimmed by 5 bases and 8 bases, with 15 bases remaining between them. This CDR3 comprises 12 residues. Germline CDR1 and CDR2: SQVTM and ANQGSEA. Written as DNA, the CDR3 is TGCAGCGTTATGCCCCCGGGGGGGGGCTACACCTTC. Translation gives CSVMPPGGGYTF.

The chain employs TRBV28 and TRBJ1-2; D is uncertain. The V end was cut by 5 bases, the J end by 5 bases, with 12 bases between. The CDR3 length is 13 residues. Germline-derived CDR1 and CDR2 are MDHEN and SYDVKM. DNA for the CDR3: TGTGCCAGCAGTGATCAGCCAGAATATGGCTACACCTTC. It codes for CASSDQPEYGYTF.

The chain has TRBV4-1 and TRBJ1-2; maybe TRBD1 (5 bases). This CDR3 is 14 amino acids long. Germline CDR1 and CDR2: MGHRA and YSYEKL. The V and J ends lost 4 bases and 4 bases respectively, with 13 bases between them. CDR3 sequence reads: CASSPGGSPYGYTF. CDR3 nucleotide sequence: TGCGCCAGCAGCCCTGGGGGGAGCCCCTATGGCTACACCTTC.

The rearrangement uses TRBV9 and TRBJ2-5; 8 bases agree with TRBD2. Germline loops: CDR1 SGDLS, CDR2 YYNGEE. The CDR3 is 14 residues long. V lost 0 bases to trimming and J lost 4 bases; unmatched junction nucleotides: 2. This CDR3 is CASSVAGGVETQYF. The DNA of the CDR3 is TGTGCCAGCAGCGTAGCGGGAGGGGTAGAGACCCAGTACTTC.

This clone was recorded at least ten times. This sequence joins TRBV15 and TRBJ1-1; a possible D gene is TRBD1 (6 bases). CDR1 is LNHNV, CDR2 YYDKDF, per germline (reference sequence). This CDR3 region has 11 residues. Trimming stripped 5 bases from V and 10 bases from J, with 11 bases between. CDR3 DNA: TGTGCCACCAGCGGACAGACTTTAGCTTTCTTT. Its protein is CATSGQTLAFF.

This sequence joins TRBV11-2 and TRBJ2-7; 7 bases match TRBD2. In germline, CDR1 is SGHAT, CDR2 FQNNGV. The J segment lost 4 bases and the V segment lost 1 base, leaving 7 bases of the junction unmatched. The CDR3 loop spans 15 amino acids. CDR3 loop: CASSLVSAGAYEQYF. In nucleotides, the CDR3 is TGTGCCAGCAGCTTAGTTAGCGCGGGAGCGTACGAGCAGTACTTC. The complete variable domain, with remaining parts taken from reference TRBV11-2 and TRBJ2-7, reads EAGVAQSPRYKIIEKRQSVAFWCNPISGHATLYWYQQILGQGPKLLIQFQNNGVVDDSQLPKDRFSAERLKGVDSTLKIQPAKLEDSAVYLCASSLVSAGAYEQYFGPGTRLTVT.

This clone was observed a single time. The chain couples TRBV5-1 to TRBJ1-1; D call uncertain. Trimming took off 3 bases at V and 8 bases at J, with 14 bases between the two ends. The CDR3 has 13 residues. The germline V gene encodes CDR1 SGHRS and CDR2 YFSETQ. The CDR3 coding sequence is TGCGCCAGCAGCTCGCACTCGGATTCCGAAGCTTTCTTT. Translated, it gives CASSSHSDSEAFF.